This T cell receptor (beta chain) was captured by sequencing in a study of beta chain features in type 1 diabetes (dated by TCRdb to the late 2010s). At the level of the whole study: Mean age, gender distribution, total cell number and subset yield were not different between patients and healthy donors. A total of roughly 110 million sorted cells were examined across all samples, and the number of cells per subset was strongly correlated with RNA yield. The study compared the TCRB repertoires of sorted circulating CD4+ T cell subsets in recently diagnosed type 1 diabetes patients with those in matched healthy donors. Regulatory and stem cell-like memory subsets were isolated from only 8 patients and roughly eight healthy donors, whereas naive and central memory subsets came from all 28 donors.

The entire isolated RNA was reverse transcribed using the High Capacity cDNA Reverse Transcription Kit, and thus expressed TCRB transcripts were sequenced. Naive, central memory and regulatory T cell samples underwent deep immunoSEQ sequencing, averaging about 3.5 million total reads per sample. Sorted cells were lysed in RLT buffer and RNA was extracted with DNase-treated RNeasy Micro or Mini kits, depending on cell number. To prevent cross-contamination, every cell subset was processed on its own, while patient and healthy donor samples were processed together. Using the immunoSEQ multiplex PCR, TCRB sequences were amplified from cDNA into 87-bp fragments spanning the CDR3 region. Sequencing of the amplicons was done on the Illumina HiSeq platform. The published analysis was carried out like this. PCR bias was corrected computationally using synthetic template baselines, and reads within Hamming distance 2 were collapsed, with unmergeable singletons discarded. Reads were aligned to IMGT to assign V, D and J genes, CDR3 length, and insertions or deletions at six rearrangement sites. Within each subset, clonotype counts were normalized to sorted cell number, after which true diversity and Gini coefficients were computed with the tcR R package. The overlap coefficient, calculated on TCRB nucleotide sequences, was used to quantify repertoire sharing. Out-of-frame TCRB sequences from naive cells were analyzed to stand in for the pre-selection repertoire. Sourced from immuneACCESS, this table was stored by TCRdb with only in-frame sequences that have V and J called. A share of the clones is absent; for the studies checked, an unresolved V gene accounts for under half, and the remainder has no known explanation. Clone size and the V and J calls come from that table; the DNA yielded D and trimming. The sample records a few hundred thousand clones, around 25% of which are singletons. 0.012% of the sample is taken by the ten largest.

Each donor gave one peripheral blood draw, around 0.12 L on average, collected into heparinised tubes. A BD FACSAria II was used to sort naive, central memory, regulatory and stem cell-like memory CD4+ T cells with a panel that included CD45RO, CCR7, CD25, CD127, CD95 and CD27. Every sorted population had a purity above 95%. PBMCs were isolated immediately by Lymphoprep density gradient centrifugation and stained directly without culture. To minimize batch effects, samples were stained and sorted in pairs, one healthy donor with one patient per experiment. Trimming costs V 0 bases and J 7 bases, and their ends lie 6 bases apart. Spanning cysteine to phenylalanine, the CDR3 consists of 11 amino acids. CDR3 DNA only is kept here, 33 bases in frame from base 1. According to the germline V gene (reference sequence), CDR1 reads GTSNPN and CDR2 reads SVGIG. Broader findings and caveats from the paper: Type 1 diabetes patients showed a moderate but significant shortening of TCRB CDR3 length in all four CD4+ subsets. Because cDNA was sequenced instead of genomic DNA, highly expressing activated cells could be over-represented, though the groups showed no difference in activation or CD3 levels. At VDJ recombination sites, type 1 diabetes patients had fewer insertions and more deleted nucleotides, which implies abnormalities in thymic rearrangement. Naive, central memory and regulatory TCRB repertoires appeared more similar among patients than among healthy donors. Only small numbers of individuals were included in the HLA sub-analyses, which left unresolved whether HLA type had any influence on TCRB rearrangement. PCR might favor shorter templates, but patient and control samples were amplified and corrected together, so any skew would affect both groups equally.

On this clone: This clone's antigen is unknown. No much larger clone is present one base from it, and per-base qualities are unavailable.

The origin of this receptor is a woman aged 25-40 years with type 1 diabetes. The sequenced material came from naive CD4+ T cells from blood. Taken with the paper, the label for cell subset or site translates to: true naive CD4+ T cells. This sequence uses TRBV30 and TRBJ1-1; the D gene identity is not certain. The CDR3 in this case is CAWSVQYEAFF. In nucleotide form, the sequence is TGTGCCTGGAGTGTACAGTATGAAGCTTTCTTT.